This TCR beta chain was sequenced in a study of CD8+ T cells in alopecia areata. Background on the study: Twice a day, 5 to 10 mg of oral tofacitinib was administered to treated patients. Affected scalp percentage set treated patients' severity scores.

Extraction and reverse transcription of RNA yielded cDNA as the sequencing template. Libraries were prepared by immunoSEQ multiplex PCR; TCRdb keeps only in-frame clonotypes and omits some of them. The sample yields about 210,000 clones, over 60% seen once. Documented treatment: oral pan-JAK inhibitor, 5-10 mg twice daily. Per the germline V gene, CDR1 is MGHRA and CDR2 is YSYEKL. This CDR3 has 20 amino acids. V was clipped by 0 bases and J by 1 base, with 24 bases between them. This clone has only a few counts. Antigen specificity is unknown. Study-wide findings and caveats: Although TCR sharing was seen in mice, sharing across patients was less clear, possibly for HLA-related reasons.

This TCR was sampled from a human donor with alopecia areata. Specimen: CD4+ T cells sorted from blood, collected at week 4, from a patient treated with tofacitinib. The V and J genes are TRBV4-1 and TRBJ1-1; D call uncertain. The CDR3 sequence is CASSQDRIGEASSPNTEAFF. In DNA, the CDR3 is TGCGCCAGCAGCCAAGATAGGATCGGGGAAGCATCGAGCCCGAACACTGAAGCTTTCTTT.